This T cell receptor beta chain stems from a study of OX40 agonist ivuxolimab in advanced cancers. Background for the entire study: Ivuxolimab was a fully human IgG2 agonistic monoclonal antibody targeting the costimulatory receptor OX40 (CD134). In the dose-escalation cohort, 70% to 85% of patients were male, and the mean age was approximately 64 years, with a range of roughly 20 to 80. Intravenous ivuxolimab was administered to patients every 2 weeks at six dose levels: 0.01, 0.1, 0.3, 1.5, 3 and 10 mg/kg. The purpose of peripheral TCRbeta sequencing was to test whether ivuxolimab changed TCR sequence diversity and led to clonal T-cell expansion. Of the roughly 52 patients in dose escalation, about 19 had hepatocellular carcinoma, some 15 had melanoma, 9 had renal cell carcinoma and 9 had head and neck cancer. The paper covers the monotherapy dose-escalation part of the phase I ivuxolimab trial, which included N ≈ 57 patients. Prior anti-PD-1, anti-PD-L1 or anti-CTLA-4 therapy was permitted, and checkpoint inhibitors had been received by approximately 39% of dose-escalation patients. Partial responses occurred in three dose-escalation patients: two with cutaneous melanoma and one with hepatocellular carcinoma.

V gives up 2 bases and J gives up 7 bases, and the segment between their germline ends measures 10 bases. The CDR3, from cysteine to phenylalanine, totals 12 residues. Only the CDR3 DNA stays, 36 bases, in frame from base 1. In the germline V gene, CDR1 corresponds to SGHRS and CDR2 to YFSETQ. Patients with a history of autoimmune disease or receiving systemic immunosuppression were excluded from the trial. In every dose cohort, peripheral blood was drawn for TCR sequencing at baseline, cycle 4 day 1, and cycle 7 day 1. Samples came from an open-label, multicenter, first-in-human phase I dose-escalation trial of ivuxolimab. The trial enrolled adults with locally advanced or metastatic head and neck squamous cell, hepatocellular, melanoma or renal cell carcinoma. CD4+ and CD8+ T cells were sorted separately from peripheral blood before TCR sequencing. In the case of this clone: It has no known antigen specificity. No quality values exist for individual bases; no much larger clone is one base distant.

For sequencing of the TCRbeta CDR3 region, genomic DNA was extracted from the sorted cells. TCRbeta CDR3 regions were sequenced using the immunoSEQ Assay. This immuneACCESS table, as held by TCRdb, lists in-frame sequences with V and J called but not all clones. Of the missing ones, under half trace to an unresolved V gene in checked studies; the others have no known cause. The sample yields 84,000 or so clones; 90% to 95% were counted once. 11% of the sample goes to the ten largest clones. Overall study outcomes, separate from this receptor: Low levels of normalized T-cell clonal expansion were also seen in some patients who did not respond. Clonal expansion of both CD4+ and CD8+ blood T cells was observed from baseline to week 6 at doses 0.1 to 3.0 mg/kg. The antigen specificity of the peripheral T cells that underwent clonal expansion was not determined. In the 0.1-3.0 mg/kg groups, partial responders had among the lowest normalized peripheral clonal expansion, particularly in CD8+ T cells. On average, CD8+ T cells showed more expanded clones than CD4+ T cells after ivuxolimab.

This chain is built from TRBV5-1 and TRBJ2-7; the D gene is perhaps TRBD1, from 5 matching bases. This specimen was CD4+ or CD8+ T cells sorted from blood, taken in a trial of the OX40 agonist ivuxolimab. This sequence was found in an adult with an advanced solid tumor such as melanoma, head and neck, liver or kidney cancer. In nucleotide form, the sequence is TGCGCCAGCAGCTTCCAGGGTTGGGAGCAGTACTTC. This translates into CASSFQGWEQYF.